A single sample gave rise to the 28 T cell receptor beta chains below, sequenced in a study of blood T cell repertoires in COVID-19. The assay was immunoSEQ multiplex PCR, and TCRdb's table has in-frame clones only and misses some. The sample lists 100,000 to 150,000 clones, around 85% occurring once. Sequencing was done on a sample of peripheral blood. The source of these receptors is a woman older than 75 with COVID-19, enrolled during active disease.

In its sample, this clone was seen once. The chain has TRBV9 and TRBJ2-3; TRBD1 matches 8 bases. The CDR3 totals 20 residues. After removal of 3 bases from V and 0 bases from J, the junction contained 18 bases not matched to a gene. The germline V gene has CDR1 SGDLS and CDR2 YYNGEE. The CDR3 sequence: CASSAQTSTGAPTSTDTQYF. The CDR3 DNA is TGTGCCAGCAGCGCTCAAACTTCGACAGGGGCCCCGACTAGCACAGATACGCAGTATTTT.

This clone has only one observation. The chain joins TRBV6-5 to TRBJ2-7, with TRBD1 matching 7 bases. CDR1 is MNHEY and CDR2 is SVGAGI in the germline V gene. The V and J ends lost 8 bases and 0 bases, in that order; junction bases with no gene match: 7. CDR3 length: 14 residues. The DNA for the CDR3 is TGTGCCAGCGCAGGGGGAATACTCTCCTACGAGCAGTACTTC. It codes for CASAGGILSYEQYF.

The chain links TRBV29-1 to TRBJ2-1; TRBD2 aligns across 10 bases. J was trimmed by 0 bases and V by 5 bases; bases with no gene match: 1. Germline-derived CDR1 and CDR2 are SQVTM and ANQGSEA. The CDR3 sequence is 14 residues long. The CDR3 bases are TGCAGCGTTCGGACTAGCGGCTCCTACAATGAGCAGTTCTTC. It is translated as CSVRTSGSYNEQFF.

CDR3 loop: CASGPGLAGGVDNEQFF. The CDR3 nucleotides read TGTGCTAGTGGTCCGGGACTAGCGGGAGGTGTAGACAATGAGCAGTTCTTC. V and J are TRBV12-5 and TRBJ2-1, with 15 bases lining up with TRBD2. The germline V gene encodes CDR1 LGHNT and CDR2 FRNRAP. The V gene end was trimmed by 5 bases and the J gene end by 5 bases; junction bases not matched to a gene: 7. CDR3 length: 17 amino acids. The full variable domain, in which reference TRBV12-5 and TRBJ2-1 provide the parts outside the CDR3, is DARVTQTPRHKVTEMGQEVTMRCQPILGHNTVFWYRQTMMQGLELLAYFRNRAPLDDSGMPKDRFSAEMPDATLATLKIQPSEPRDSAVYFCASGPGLAGGVDNEQFFGPGTRLTVL.

The CDR3 bases are TGCGCCAGCAGCTATACCGGGACAGAGTCTGGAAACACCATATATTTT. This codes for CASSYTGTESGNTIYF. V is TRBV5-1 and J is TRBJ1-3; 7 bases fit TRBD1. This CDR3 is 16 amino acids long. The V segment lost 3 bases and the J segment 1 base; nucleotides outside the gene matches: 7. Germline CDR1 reads SGHRS; CDR2 reads YFSETQ.

The chain is built from TRBV19 and TRBJ1-5; the D is unclear. The CDR3 contains 17 residues. Trimming shortened V by 4 bases and J by 0 bases, and 16 bases separated the two germline ends. Germline assignment: CDR1 LNHDA and CDR2 SQIVND (reference sequence). The CDR3 is CASSTILSKNSNQPQHF. DNA for the CDR3: TGTGCCAGTAGTACAATCCTATCTAAAAATAGCAATCAGCCCCAGCATTTT.

The rearrangement uses TRBV28 and TRBJ2-6; D is uncertain. Germline V lookup: CDR1 MDHEN, CDR2 SYDVKM. This CDR3 has 17 residues. V lost 4 bases, J lost 0 bases, and 13 bases lay in between. The CDR3 protein is CASSSPFVSSGANVLTF. CDR3 nucleotides: TGTGCCAGCAGTTCCCCCTTCGTTAGCTCTGGGGCCAACGTCCTGACTTTC. Full variable domain (rest looked up from reference TRBV28 and TRBJ2-6): DVKVTQSSRYLVKRTGEKVFLECVQDMDHENMFWYRQDPGLGLRLIYFSYDVKMKEKGDIPEGYSVSREKKERFSLILESASTNQTSMYLCASSSPFVSSGANVLTFGAGSRLTVL.

The V and J genes are TRBV19 and TRBJ1-2, with 8 bases fitting TRBD1. Germline CDR1 is LNHDA and CDR2 is SQIVND (reference sequence). J gave up 2 bases and V 3 bases, and 2 bases lay outside the gene matches. The CDR3 totals 14 residues. The chain's CDR3 is CASSINRGNYGYTF. CDR3 sequence (DNA): TGTGCCAGTAGTATTAACAGGGGGAACTATGGCTACACCTTC.

This chain links TRBV6-2 or TRBV6-3 with TRBJ1-2; 9 positions match TRBD1. The CDR3 length is 15 residues. The V and J ends lost 0 bases and 7 bases, in that order; junction bases with no gene match: 6. The germline V gene has CDR1 MNHEY and CDR2 SVGEGT. CDR3 sequence: CASSYSGTGTSGYTF. The CDR3 DNA reads as TGTGCCAGCAGTTACTCCGGGACAGGGACTTCTGGCTACACCTTC.

The rearrangement links TRBV14 to TRBJ2-2; TRBD2 aligns across 7 bases. Germline loops: CDR1 SGHDN, CDR2 FVKESK. This CDR3 has 16 amino acids. Trimming removed 1 base from V and 5 bases from J; junction bases left unmatched: 7. Here the CDR3 DNA reads TGTGCCAGCAGCCAAGTCGGCGGGAGTATAACCGGGGAGCTGTTTTTT. This sequence encodes CASSQVGGSITGELFF.

About this clone itself: The sample carries other DNA sequences with the same CDR3. The chain is built from TRBV9 and TRBJ1-1; 8 bases align to TRBD1. V dropped 0 bases and J dropped 0; count of bases not matched to a gene: 1. In germline, CDR1 is SGDLS, CDR2 YYNGEE. CDR3 length: 15 amino acids. CDR3 residues: CASSVGTGLNTEAFF. The CDR3, as DNA: TGTGCCAGCAGCGTAGGGACAGGGTTGAACACTGAAGCTTTCTTT.

The V gene is TRBV2, the J gene TRBJ2-5; perhaps TRBD2 as D (6 bases). Trimming took off 7 bases at V and 2 bases at J, with 11 bases between the two ends. In germline, CDR1 is SNHLY, CDR2 FYNNEI. This CDR3 spans 13 amino acids. Here the CDR3 DNA reads TGTGCCAGCACCCCTGGGGGGCAAGAGACCCAGTACTTC. This gives the protein CASTPGGQETQYF.

The chain is built from TRBV5-5 and TRBJ2-7, with 10 positions matching TRBD2. Looked up from germline, CDR1 is SGHKS and CDR2 is YYEKEE (reference sequence). V shed 1 base, J shed 4 bases, and the junction held 14 bases outside the gene matches. CDR3 length: 18 amino acids. As DNA, the CDR3 is TGTGCCAGCAGCTTGAAAGGGGCTAGCGGGAGCCCGGGTTACGAGCAGTACTTC. Its translation: CASSLKGASGSPGYEQYF.

The chain has TRBV7-2 and TRBJ1-2; D not resolved. V dropped 0 bases and J dropped 4 bases, with 15 bases sitting between them. Germline CDR1 and CDR2: SGHTA and FQGNSA. The CDR3 extends over 16 amino acids. CDR3 in amino acids: CASSLATALNFYGYTF. The CDR3 bases are TGTGCCAGCAGCTTAGCCACAGCTCTAAACTTCTATGGCTACACCTTC.

The chain is built from TRBV12-3 or TRBV12-4 and TRBJ2-7; the D is unclear. With 4 bases removed from V and 4 bases from J, the gap between germline ends came to 5 bases. This CDR3 is 11 amino acids long. The DNA of the CDR3 is TGTGCCAGCAGTTATACATACGAGCAGTACTTC. This gives the protein CASSYTYEQYF.

CDR3 amino acids: CASSVPRVNQPQHF. The CDR3 coding sequence is TGTGCCAGTAGCGTTCCGAGGGTAAATCAGCCCCAGCATTTT. This chain uses TRBV19 with TRBJ1-5; the D is unclear. The length of the CDR3 is 14 residues. Per the germline V gene, CDR1 is LNHDA and CDR2 is SQIVND (reference sequence). Trimming shortened V by 6 bases and J by 4 bases, and 13 bases separated the two germline ends.

The J gene is TRBJ2-4, the V gene TRBV27, with D perhaps matching TRBD2 (6 bases). Trimming removed 5 bases from V and 6 bases from J, with 23 bases in between. Germline assignment: CDR1 MNHEY and CDR2 SMNVEV (reference sequence). CDR3 size: 17 residues. Here the CDR3 reads CASSLRAASVGGNIQYF. CDR3 coding DNA: TGTGCCAGCAGTCTTCGGGCCGCTAGCGTCGGTGGAAACATTCAGTACTTC.

J is TRBJ1-1 and V is TRBV29-1; D is perhaps TRBD1 (6 bases). Germline CDR1 and CDR2: SQVTM and ANQGSEA. Trimming stripped 3 bases from V and 1 base from J, with 15 bases between. CDR3 length: 15 amino acids. CDR3 in DNA: TGCAGCGTTGATAGGGCAGGGGTAGGGAACACTGAAGCTTTCTTT. It codes for CSVDRAGVGNTEAFF. Combining the CDR3 with reference TRBV29-1 and TRBJ1-1 gives the whole variable domain SAVISQKPSRDICQRGTSLTIQCQVDSQVTMMFWYRQQPGQSLTLIATANQGSEATYESGFVIDKFPISRPNLTFSTLTVSNMSPEDSSIYLCSVDRAGVGNTEAFFGQGTRLTVV.

The chain uses TRBV19 and TRBJ2-5, with TRBD2 as a possible D gene (8 bases). From germline, CDR1 is LNHDA and CDR2 SQIVND (reference sequence). V was trimmed by 8 bases and J by 2 bases, leaving 12 bases between them. The CDR3 spans 13 residues. CDR3 residues: CASAGGQQETQYF. The CDR3 DNA reads TGTGCCAGTGCGGGGGGACAGCAAGAGACCCAGTACTTC.

The rearrangement links TRBV20-1 to TRBJ1-1; D remains unclear. The CDR3 is 11 amino acids. CDR1 is DFQATT and CDR2 is SNEGSKA in the germline V gene (reference sequence). Trimming removed 1 base from V and 8 bases from J, with 8 bases in between. The CDR3 is CSARVSLEAFF. In DNA, the CDR3 is TGCAGTGCTAGAGTCTCCCTGGAAGCTTTCTTT.

This chain connects TRBV29-1 to TRBJ2-7; unclear D gene. The ends were cut back, 2 bases at V and 4 bases at J, with 12 bases in the middle. Germline CDR1 and CDR2: SQVTM and ANQGSEA. The CDR3 is 13 amino acids. The CDR3 here is CSVESPERYEQYF. CDR3 nucleotides: TGCAGCGTTGAATCCCCGGAGAGGTACGAGCAGTACTTC.

The gene calls are TRBV3-1 (or the pseudogene TRBV3-2) and TRBJ1-6, with TRBD1 matching 7 bases. CDR3 length: 16 amino acids. CDR1 and CDR2 (germline): LGHDT, YNNKEL (reference sequence). Trimming at V came to 2 bases and at J to 7 bases, leaving 8 bases not matched to a gene. CDR3 sequence (DNA): TGTGCCAGCAGCCAAATTTCAGGCAGGGGGAATTCACCCCTCCACTTT. Its translation: CASSQISGRGNSPLHF.

The J gene is TRBJ1-4, the V gene TRBV10-3; 7 bases align to TRBD1. V trimming: 5 bases; J trimming: 8 bases; junction bases outside the gene matches: 5. CDR1 ENHRY and CDR2 SYGVKD come from the germline V gene. The CDR3 spans 13 residues. The chain's CDR3 is CAISSRGAEKLFF. The DNA for the CDR3 is TGTGCCATCAGTAGCAGGGGGGCGGAAAAACTGTTTTTT.

The CDR3 DNA reads TGTGCCAGCAGCACTCTAGCGGGAGTCGGCACCGGGGAGCTGTTTTTT. Translating gives CASSTLAGVGTGELFF. The rearrangement links TRBV7-6 to TRBJ2-2; TRBD2 aligns across 10 bases. After removal of 5 bases from V and 4 bases from J, the junction contained 7 bases not matched to a gene. The CDR3 contains 16 residues. Germline V CDR1 and CDR2: SGHVS, FNYEAQ.

This chain joins TRBV9 and TRBJ1-1; tentative D call: TRBD1 (5 bases). V lost 0 bases to trimming and J lost 3 bases, with 12 bases between them. Germline-derived CDR1 and CDR2 are SGDLS and YYNGEE. The CDR3 extends over 15 amino acids. Here the CDR3 reads CASSVAQGRHTEAFF. The CDR3 nucleotides read TGTGCCAGCAGCGTAGCCCAGGGCCGTCACACTGAAGCTTTCTTT.

V gene TRBV2 combines with J gene TRBJ2-5, with 12 bases lining up with TRBD2. The CDR3 extends over 15 amino acids. The germline CDR1 and CDR2 sequences are SNHLY and FYNNEI. The ends lost 6 bases at V and 5 bases at J; junction bases unmatched: 7. The CDR3 nucleotides read TGTGCCAGCAGCGGTGGACTAGCGGGATTTGAGACCCAGTACTTC. Translated, it gives CASSGGLAGFETQYF.

V is TRBV11-2 and J is TRBJ2-1; 11 positions agree with TRBD2. The CDR3 runs to 15 residues. CDR1 is SGHAT and CDR2 is FQNNGV in the germline V gene. Unmatched junction bases numbered 1, after V lost 1 base and J lost 5 bases. The CDR3 loop is CASSLGTSGHNEQFF. CDR3 nucleotide sequence: TGTGCCAGCAGCTTAGGGACTAGCGGGCACAATGAGCAGTTCTTC.

The chain uses TRBV24-1 and TRBJ2-2; TRBD1 aligns across 7 bases. The CDR3 is 15 residues long. Germline CDR1 and CDR2: KGHDR and SFDVKD. V trimming: 3 bases; J trimming: 1 base; junction bases outside the gene matches: 1. The CDR3 bases are TGTGCCACCAGTGATAGACAGGGGAACACCGGGGAGCTGTTTTTT. This encodes CATSDRQGNTGELFF.